The clone carrying this T cell receptor beta chain was counted ten times or more. This specimen belongs to a study of neurological immune-mediated disorders. Study context: Multiple sclerosis patients (n of about 34) included roughly 30 with relapsing-remitting and 3 with secondary progressive disease.

The cDNA came from 5'RACE with 10-nucleotide random UMIs. TCRdb redid the calling of the 5' RACE reads with MiXCR, one entry per CDR3 protein. The sample consists of roughly 38,000 distinct CDR3 sequences, more than 2% of them appearing once. V was clipped by 6 bases and J by 7 bases, with 16 bases between them. The germline V gene encodes CDR1 DFQATT and CDR2 SNEGSKA (reference sequence). The CDR3 extends over 13 amino acids. This receptor was obtained from a man aged 30 to 45 with multiple sclerosis. The sample comprised PBMCs. The gene calls are TRBV20-1 and TRBJ2-1; the D gene could be TRBD1 or TRBD2 (6 bases each). The chain's CDR3 is CSAGGQLWNEQFF. In DNA form, the CDR3 reads TGCAGTGCGGGAGGACAGCTGTGGAATGAGCAGTTCTTC.